The rows below give T cell receptor beta chains drawn from one sample of a study of long-term antiretroviral therapy in people with HIV. Some clones are missing from TCRdb's copy, which holds only in-frame ones; the method was immunoSEQ multiplex PCR. The sample gives 40,000 to 45,000 clones, roughly 95% of which show up once; less than 3% is in the top ten. This specimen was unsorted PBMCs, taken 3.7 years after starting antiretroviral therapy. These receptors all come from a woman in her forties or fifties with HIV. Both conserved end residues are part of each CDR3. A D gene is named only where the DNA matches it firmly. Size is omitted from some rows. Given values are once, few, many or a class for expanded clones.

d_call | j_call | v_call | cdr3_length | clone_size | cdr3_aa | cdr3_nt
. | TRBJ2-7 | TRBV6-1 | 13 | . | CASSEQRAYEQYF | TGTGCCAGCAGTGAACAGAGGGCCTACGAGCAGTACTTC
. | TRBJ1-2 | TRBV14 | 12 | . | CASSQDWYGYTF | TGTGCCAGCAGCCAGGACTGGTATGGCTACACCTTC
. | TRBJ1-5 | TRBV27 | 14 | . | CASSHRDSNQPQHF | TGTGCCAGCAGCCACAGGGATAGCAATCAGCCCCAGCATTTT
. | TRBJ1-1 | TRBV6-1 | 16 | . | CASSEGGGTLNTEAFF | TGTGCCAGCAGTGAAGGCGGGGGCACCTTGAACACTGAAGCTTTCTTT
TRBD2 | TRBJ2-7 | TRBV9 | 16 | . | CASSVGGLAGVYEQYF | TGTGCCAGCAGCGTAGGTGGGCTAGCGGGGGTTTACGAGCAGTACTTC
. | TRBJ2-7 | TRBV7-8 | 15 | . | CASSLRDSASYEQYF | TGTGCCAGCAGCTTACGTGACAGTGCCTCCTACGAGCAGTACTTC
TRBD1 | TRBJ1-3 | TRBV11-1 | 16 | few | CASSLSDRASGNTIYF | TGTGCCAGCAGCTTATCCGACAGGGCCTCTGGAAACACCATATATTTT
TRBD1 | TRBJ1-5 | TRBV4-1 | 15 | . | CASSLGQGTDVPQHF | TGCGCCAGCAGCCTGGGACAGGGGACGGATGTGCCCCAGCATTTT
. | TRBJ2-6 | TRBV7-9 | 13 | . | CASSLLGANVLTF | TGTGCCAGCAGCTTACTAGGGGCCAACGTCCTGACTTTC
TRBD1 | TRBJ2-7 | TRBV5-1 | 14 | . | CASSPGQGAYEQYF | TGCGCCAGCAGCCCCGGACAGGGGGCCTACGAGCAGTACTTC
. | TRBJ2-1 | TRBV7-7 | 13 | . | CASSQNTYNEQFF | TGTGCTAGCAGCCAGAACACCTACAATGAGCAGTTCTTC
. | TRBJ1-4 | TRBV19 | 14 | once | CASLLHGPRRKLFF | TGTGCCAGTCTTCTACACGGGCCTCGGAGAAAACTGTTTTTT
. | TRBJ2-5 | TRBV27 | 10 | . | CASRAEAQYF | TGTGCCAGCAGAGCAGAGGCCCAGTACTTC
. | TRBJ1-6 | TRBV7-8 | 13 | . | CASSLVGNSPLHF | TGTGCCAGCAGCTTAGTGGGGAACTCACCCCTCCACTTT
. | TRBJ1-6 | TRBV4-1 | 15 | . | CASSQEGQGSAPLHF | TGCGCCAGCAGCCAAGAAGGGCAGGGATCGGCACCCCTCCACTTT
. | TRBJ2-1 | TRBV6-6 | 12 | . | CASSYGDNEQFF | TGTGCCAGCAGTTACGGGGACAATGAGCAGTTCTTC
. | TRBJ1-1 | TRBV5-1 | 14 | . | CASSFVPDNTEAFF | TGCGCCAGCAGCTTCGTTCCAGATAACACTGAAGCTTTCTTT
. | TRBJ1-4 | TRBV6-5 | 14 | . | CASSHRSTNEKLFF | TGTGCCAGCAGCCATAGATCAACTAATGAAAAACTGTTTTTT
TRBD1 | TRBJ1-5 | TRBV6-6 | 16 | . | CATQANIGTENQPQHF | TGTGCCACGCAGGCTAATATAGGGACAGAGAATCAGCCCCAGCATTTT
. | TRBJ2-7 | TRBV23-1 | 15 | once | CASSSPVGAPLGQYF | TGCGCCAGCAGTAGTCCTGTCGGGGCCCCTCTAGGGCAGTACTTC
TRBD1 | TRBJ2-3 | TRBV11-2 | 13 | once | CAHEQGGTDTQYF | TGCGCACACGAACAGGGGGGCACAGATACGCAGTATTTT
. | TRBJ2-5 | TRBV5-1 | 15 | . | CASRLFVERGETQYF | TGCGCCAGCAGGCTTTTCGTGGAGAGGGGAGAGACCCAGTACTTC
. | TRBJ1-5 | TRBV10-2 | 17 | . | CASSENAGFYNNQPQHF | TGCGCCAGCAGTGAAAACGCAGGTTTTTACAACAATCAGCCCCAGCATTTT
. | TRBJ2-2 | TRBV7-3 | 13 | . | CASSFFITGELFF | TGTGCCAGCAGCTTCTTCATCACCGGGGAGCTGTTTTTT
TRBD1 | TRBJ1-2 | TRBV7-2 | 14 | . | CASSPRDSNYGYTF | TGTGCCAGCAGCCCCCGGGACAGTAACTATGGCTACACCTTC
. | TRBJ1-1 | TRBV5-4 | 13 | . | CASRFQGTTGAFF | TGTGCCAGCAGATTCCAGGGGACCACTGGAGCTTTCTTT
. | TRBJ1-3 | TRBV11-3 | 15 | once | CASSPDSHPGNTIYF | TGTGCCAGCAGCCCTGACTCTCATCCCGGAAACACCATATATTTT
. | TRBJ1-1 | TRBV11-2 | 15 | . | CASSLESRFTGEAFF | TGTGCCAGCAGCTTAGAAAGCAGGTTCACCGGTGAAGCTTTCTTT
. | TRBJ2-7 | TRBV7-9 | 12 | . | CASSLTRYEQYF | TGTGCCAGCAGCTTAACAAGGTACGAGCAGTACTTC
. | TRBJ1-1 | TRBV6-1 | 15 | once | CASCTGERGHTEAFF | TGTGCCAGCTGCACGGGGGAAAGGGGCCACACTGAAGCTTTCTTT
TRBD1 | TRBJ1-1 | TRBV10-3 | 15 | . | CAISEGNRGVTEAFF | TGTGCCATCAGTGAGGGAAACAGGGGTGTAACTGAAGCTTTCTTT
. | TRBJ2-5 | TRBV5-4 | 14 | . | CASRPSADQETQYF | TGTGCCAGCAGGCCTAGCGCCGACCAAGAGACCCAGTACTTC
TRBD1 | TRBJ2-3 | TRBV30 | 15 | . | CAWGRTGANTDTQYF | TGTGCCTGGGGGCGGACAGGGGCAAACACAGATACGCAGTATTTT
. | TRBJ2-2 | TRBV7-9 | 13 | . | CATPGRNTGELFF | TGTGCCACCCCCGGGAGGAACACCGGGGAGCTGTTTTTT
. | TRBJ2-1 | TRBV10-3 | 15 | . | CAISEEGLGYNEQFF | TGTGCCATCAGTGAGGAAGGGCTTGGGTACAATGAGCAGTTCTTC
TRBD1 | TRBJ1-6 | TRBV30 | 13 | . | CAGQGDRNSPLHF | TGTGCCGGACAGGGGGATAGAAATTCACCCCTCCACTTT
TRBD2 | TRBJ2-5 | TRBV7-2 | 13 | . | CASSFGGAETQYF | TGTGCCAGCAGCTTCGGGGGGGCAGAGACCCAGTACTTC
. | TRBJ2-2 | TRBV25-1 | 15 | . | CASSDSPLNTGELFF | TGTGCCAGCAGTGACAGTCCCTTAAACACCGGGGAGCTGTTTTTT
. | TRBJ1-5 | TRBV30 | 13 | . | CAWSVQGNQPQHF | TGTGCCTGGAGTGTCCAGGGCAATCAGCCCCAGCATTTT
. | TRBJ1-6 | TRBV11-2 | 14 | . | CASSSDTRGSPLHF | TGTGCCAGCAGCTCCGACACCCGGGGTTCACCCCTCCACTTT
. | TRBJ1-2 | TRBV7-9 | 14 | . | CASSVRVTNYGYTF | TGTGCCAGCAGCGTCAGGGTTACTAACTATGGCTACACCTTC
. | TRBJ2-7 | TRBV5-6 | 16 | . | CASSPGVPKAHYEQYF | TGTGCCAGCAGCCCGGGAGTTCCTAAGGCCCACTACGAGCAGTACTTC
. | TRBJ1-1 | TRBV10-3 | 14 | once | CAISESIVGFEAFF | TGTGCCATCAGTGAGTCGATAGTGGGATTTGAAGCTTTCTTT
. | TRBJ1-4 | TRBV6-6 | 14 | . | CASSLDLFSEKLFF | TGTGCCAGCAGCCTGGACCTTTTTAGTGAAAAACTGTTTTTT
TRBD2 | TRBJ2-1 | TRBV10-3 | 15 | . | CAISDTRGANNEQFF | TGTGCCATCAGTGATACGCGGGGGGCGAACAATGAGCAGTTCTTC
TRBD2 | TRBJ2-3 | TRBV9 | 14 | once | CASSLLAGGDTQYF | TGTGCCAGCAGCTTATTAGCGGGGGGGGATACGCAGTATTTT
TRBD1 | TRBJ2-7 | TRBV5-1 | 14 | . | CASSLEDRDYEQYF | TGCGCCAGCAGCTTGGAGGACAGGGACTACGAGCAGTACTTC
TRBD2 | TRBJ2-5 | TRBV11-3 | 15 | . | CASSRGLAVQETQYF | TGTGCCAGCAGCCGTGGACTAGCGGTACAAGAGACCCAGTACTTC
. | TRBJ1-2 | TRBV13 | 13 | once | CASSLRGNYGYTF | TGTGCCAGCAGCTTACGGGGGAACTATGGCTACACCTTC
TRBD1 | TRBJ1-5 | TRBV18 | 19 | . | CASSPYPATGTDSNQPQHF | TGTGCCAGCTCACCCTACCCCGCCACCGGGACAGATAGCAATCAGCCCCAGCATTTT